Sequencing of this T cell receptor beta chain was carried out in a study of shared clonotypes between healthy human individuals. Only in-frame clones appear in the TCRdb table, and some are missing; sequencing was by immunoSEQ multiplex PCR. The table has about 2 million clones, about 95% seen once. Germline CDR1 SEHNR, CDR2 FQNEAQ (reference sequence). The CDR3 has 13 residues. Losses at the gene ends were 5 bases for V and 5 bases for J; bases not matched to a gene: 5. The naive CD8 population came from CD45RO-negative cells selected for CCR7, without terminally differentiated effector memory CD45RA+ cells.

This rearrangement joins TRBV7-9 to TRBJ2-7, with 8 bases aligning to TRBD1. The sequence was obtained from a young man in good health. Sequencing was performed on naive CD8+ T cells sorted from blood. The CDR3 nucleotides read TGTGCCAGCAGCATACGGACAGGGAACGAGCAGTACTTC. Translating gives CASSIRTGNEQYF.